These 7 T cell receptor beta chains originate from one sample sequenced in a study of massively parallel sequencing of T cell beta chains. TCRdb fed the 5' RACE reads into MiXCR, producing one record per CDR3 protein. Counted here are more than 4,000 distinct CDR3 sequences, 35% to 40% occurring once; the ten biggest clones make up roughly 3%. Sequencing input: commercial RNA from peripheral blood pooled from many donors. The receptors derive from a pool of human donors in good health; the sample was commercial RNA pooled from many donors.

Relative to its sample, this clonotype is large. The chain has TRBV20-1 and TRBJ1-4; D not certain. Trimming cost V 4 bases and J 4 bases, with 4 bases left between them. This CDR3 is built from 11 residues. Germline V gene sequence: CDR1 DFQATT, CDR2 SNEGSKA (reference sequence). The CDR3 coding sequence is TGCAGTGCTATAGTTAATGAAAAACTGTTTTTT. Protein sequence: CSAIVNEKLFF.

This clonotype came up once. The chain joins TRBV20-1 to TRBJ1-1, with D possibly TRBD1 on 5 matching bases. CDR3 length: 12 amino acids. Trimming took off 6 bases at V and 5 bases at J, with 13 bases between the two ends. In germline, CDR1 is DFQATT, CDR2 SNEGSKA (reference sequence). Here the CDR3 reads CSASGQSTEAFF. In DNA form, the CDR3 reads TGCAGTGCCTCAGGACAATCGACTGAAGCTTTCTTT.

This clonotype was detected a few times. This rearrangement joins TRBV5-1 to TRBJ2-5; D remains ambiguous. The CDR3 has 11 residues. The V gene lost 0 bases and the J gene lost 5 bases, with 2 bases spanning the gap. The germline CDR1 and CDR2 sequences are SGHRS and YFSETQ. CDR3 nucleotides: TGCGCCAGCAGCTTGGTTGAGACCCAGTACTTC. This codes for CASSLVETQYF. The full variable domain, rest sourced from reference TRBV5-1 and TRBJ2-5, is KAGVTQTPRYLIKTRGQQVTLSCSPISGHRSVSWYQQTPGQGLQFLFEYFSETQRNKGNFPGRFSGRQFSNSRSEMNVSTLELGDSALYLCASSLVETQYFGPGTRLLVL.

The chain links TRBV5-1 to TRBJ2-7; possible D gene TRBD2, 5 bases. Germline CDR1 reads SGHRS; CDR2 reads YFSETQ. The CDR3 loop spans 14 amino acids. V gave up 2 bases and J gave up 2 bases, with 11 bases separating them. CDR3 sequence (DNA): TGCGCCAGCAGCTTTGCGGGCAGTACCTACGAGCAGTACTTC. Translating it yields CASSFAGSTYEQYF.

This clonotype counts as large. The chain combines TRBV29-1 with TRBJ2-2; tentative D call: TRBD2 (6 bases). The CDR3 totals 13 residues. The germline gives CDR1 SQVTM, CDR2 ANQGSEA. Trimming shortened V by 4 bases and J by 6 bases, and 12 bases separated the two germline ends. The CDR3 sequence: CSVATRASGELFF. CDR3 bases: TGCAGCGTTGCGACTAGAGCGTCCGGGGAGCTGTTTTTT.

The V call is TRBV18, the J call TRBJ1-1; 7 bases agree with TRBD1. The junction had 0 bases not matched to a gene; V was cut back by 2 bases and J by 6 bases. The CDR3 extends over 12 amino acids. CDR1 is KGHSH, CDR2 LQKENI, per germline. The CDR3 protein is CASSPGTAEAFF. CDR3 nucleotide sequence: TGTGCCAGCTCACCAGGGACAGCTGAAGCTTTCTTT. Based on the CDR3 plus reference TRBV18 and TRBJ1-1, the full variable domain is NAGVMQNPRHLVRRRGQEARLRCSPMKGHSHVYWYRQLPEEGLKFMVYLQKENIIDESGMPKERFSAEFPKEGPSILRIQQVVRGDSAAYFCASSPGTAEAFFGQGTRLTVV.

This clonotype came up a few times. The chain joins TRBV28 to TRBJ1-5; D gene ambiguous. Germline V lookup: CDR1 MDHEN, CDR2 SYDVKM. CDR3 length equals 11 residues. Trimming stripped 7 bases from V and 3 bases from J, with 4 bases between. The CDR3 DNA sequence: TGTGCCAGCAAGAACAATCAGCCCCAGCATTTT. As protein: CASKNNQPQHF.